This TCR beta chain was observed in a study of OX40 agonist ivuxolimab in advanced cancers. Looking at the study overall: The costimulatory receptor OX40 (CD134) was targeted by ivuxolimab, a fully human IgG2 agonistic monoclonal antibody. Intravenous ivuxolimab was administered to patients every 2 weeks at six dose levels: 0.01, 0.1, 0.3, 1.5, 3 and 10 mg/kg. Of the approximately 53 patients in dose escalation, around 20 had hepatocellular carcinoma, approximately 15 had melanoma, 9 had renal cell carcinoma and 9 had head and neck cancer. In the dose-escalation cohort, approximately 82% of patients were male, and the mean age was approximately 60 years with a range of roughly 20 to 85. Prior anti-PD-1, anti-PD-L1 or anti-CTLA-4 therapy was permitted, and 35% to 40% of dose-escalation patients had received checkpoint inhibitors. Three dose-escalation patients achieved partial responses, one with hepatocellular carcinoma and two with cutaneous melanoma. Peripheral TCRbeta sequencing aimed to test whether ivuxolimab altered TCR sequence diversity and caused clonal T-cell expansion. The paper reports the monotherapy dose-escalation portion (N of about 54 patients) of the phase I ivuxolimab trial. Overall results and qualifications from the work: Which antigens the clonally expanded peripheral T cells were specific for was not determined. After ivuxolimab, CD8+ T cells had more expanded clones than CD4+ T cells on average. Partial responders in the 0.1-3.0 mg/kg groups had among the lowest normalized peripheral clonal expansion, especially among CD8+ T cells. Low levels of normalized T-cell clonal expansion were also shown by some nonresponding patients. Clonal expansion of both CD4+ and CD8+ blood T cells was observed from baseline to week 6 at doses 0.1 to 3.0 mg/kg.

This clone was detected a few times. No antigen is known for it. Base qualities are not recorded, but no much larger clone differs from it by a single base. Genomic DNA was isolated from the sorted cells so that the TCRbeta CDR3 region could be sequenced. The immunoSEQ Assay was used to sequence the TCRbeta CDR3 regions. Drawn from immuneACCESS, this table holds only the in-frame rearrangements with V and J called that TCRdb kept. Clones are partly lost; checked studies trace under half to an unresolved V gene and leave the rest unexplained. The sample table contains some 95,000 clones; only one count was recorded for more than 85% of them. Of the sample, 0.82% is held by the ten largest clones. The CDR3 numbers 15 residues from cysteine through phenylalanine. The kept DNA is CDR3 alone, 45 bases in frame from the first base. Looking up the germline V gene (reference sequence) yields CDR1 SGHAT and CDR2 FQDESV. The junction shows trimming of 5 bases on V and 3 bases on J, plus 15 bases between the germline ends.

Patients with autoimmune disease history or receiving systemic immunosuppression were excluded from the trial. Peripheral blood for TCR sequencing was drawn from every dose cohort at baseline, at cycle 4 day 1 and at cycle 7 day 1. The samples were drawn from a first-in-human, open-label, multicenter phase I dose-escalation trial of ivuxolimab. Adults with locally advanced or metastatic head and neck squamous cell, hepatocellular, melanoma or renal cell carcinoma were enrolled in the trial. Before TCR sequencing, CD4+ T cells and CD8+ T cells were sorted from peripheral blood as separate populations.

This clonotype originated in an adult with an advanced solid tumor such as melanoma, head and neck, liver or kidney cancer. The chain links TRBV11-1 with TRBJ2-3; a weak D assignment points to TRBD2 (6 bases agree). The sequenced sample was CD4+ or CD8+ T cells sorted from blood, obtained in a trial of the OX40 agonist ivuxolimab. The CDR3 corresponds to CASSPWGDRTDTQYF. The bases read TGTGCCAGCAGCCCCTGGGGGGATAGGACAGATACGCAGTATTTT.